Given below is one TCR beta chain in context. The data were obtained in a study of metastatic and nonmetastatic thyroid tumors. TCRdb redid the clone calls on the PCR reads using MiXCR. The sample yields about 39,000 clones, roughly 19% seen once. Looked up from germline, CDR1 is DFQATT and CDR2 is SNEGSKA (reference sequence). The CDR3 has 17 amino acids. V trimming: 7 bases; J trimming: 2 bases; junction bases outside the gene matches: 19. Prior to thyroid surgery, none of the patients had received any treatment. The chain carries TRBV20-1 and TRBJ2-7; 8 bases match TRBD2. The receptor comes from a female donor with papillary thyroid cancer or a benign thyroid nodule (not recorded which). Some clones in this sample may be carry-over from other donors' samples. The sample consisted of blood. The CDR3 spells CSDPPIEPGGPTYEQYF. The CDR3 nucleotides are TGCAGTGACCCCCCAATCGAGCCGGGAGGGCCCACCTACGAGCAGTACTTC.